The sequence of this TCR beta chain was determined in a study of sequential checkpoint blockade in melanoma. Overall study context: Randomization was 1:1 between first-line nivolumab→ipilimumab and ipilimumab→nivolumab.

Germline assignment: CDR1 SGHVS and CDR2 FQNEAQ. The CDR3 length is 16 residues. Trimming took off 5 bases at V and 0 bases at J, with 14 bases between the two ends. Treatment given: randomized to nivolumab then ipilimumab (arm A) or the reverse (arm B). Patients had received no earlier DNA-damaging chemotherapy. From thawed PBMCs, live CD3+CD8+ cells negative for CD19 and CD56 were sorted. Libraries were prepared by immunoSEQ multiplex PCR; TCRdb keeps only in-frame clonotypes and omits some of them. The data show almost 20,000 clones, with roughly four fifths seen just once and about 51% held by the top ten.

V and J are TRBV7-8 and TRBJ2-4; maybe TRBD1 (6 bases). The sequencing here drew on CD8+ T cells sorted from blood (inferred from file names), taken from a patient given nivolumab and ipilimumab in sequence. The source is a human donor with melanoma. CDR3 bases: TGTGCCAGCAGCACCAGGACAGCGCAAGCCAAAAACATTCAGTACTTC. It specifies CASSTRTAQAKNIQYF.